This is a list of T cell receptor beta chains from one sample in a study of blood T cell repertoires in COVID-19. Assay used: immunoSEQ multiplex PCR; TCRdb lists only in-frame clones, some missing. Here the sample spans 200,000 to 300,000 clones, roughly 86% being singletons. The specimen sequenced was peripheral blood. These receptors were taken from a man in his fifties with acute or convalescent COVID-19. The CDR3 runs from the conserved cysteine through the conserved F or W. A D gene is named only where the DNA matches it firmly. Some rows have no size entry. The others give once, few or many, or a class for an expanded clone.

v_call	d_call	j_call	clone_size	cdr3_aa	cdr3_nt
TRBV19	NA	TRBJ2-4	NA	CASSIGGFPKNIQYF	TGTGCCAGTAGTATTGGGGGGTTCCCCAAAAACATTCAGTACTTC
TRBV6-1	TRBD2	TRBJ2-7	NA	CASSELVGLAGALEQYF	TGTGCCAGCAGTGAACTAGTCGGACTAGCGGGGGCGTTGGAGCAGTACTTC
TRBV27	TRBD1	TRBJ1-4	few	CASSLSGTGPLFNEKLFF	TGTGCCAGCAGTTTGTCCGGGACAGGCCCTCTCTTTAATGAAAAACTGTTTTTT
TRBV7-9	TRBD1	TRBJ2-7	few	CASSPGTGKAYEQYF	TGTGCCAGCAGTCCCGGGACAGGGAAAGCCTACGAGCAGTACTTC
TRBV27	NA	TRBJ1-2	once	CASSLSVGQYNYGYTF	TGTGCCAGCAGTTTATCCGTCGGACAGTATAACTATGGCTACACCTTC
TRBV5-6	NA	TRBJ1-2	NA	CASSSDRVRTF	TGTGCCAGCAGCTCCGACCGAGTGAGGACCTTC
TRBV19	NA	TRBJ1-5	NA	CASSVRGDGQPQHF	TGTGCCAGTAGTGTCAGGGGCGACGGACAGCCCCAGCATTTT
TRBV11-3	NA	TRBJ1-3	NA	CASSLVTVRSGNTIYF	TGTGCCAGCAGCTTAGTTACAGTGCGCTCTGGAAACACCATATATTTT
TRBV9	NA	TRBJ2-1	NA	CASSARRSPGDEQFF	TGTGCCAGCAGCGCACGTCGCTCTCCGGGGGATGAGCAGTTCTTC
TRBV11-3	TRBD1	TRBJ1-2	NA	CASSRTGIGGYTF	TGTGCCAGCAGTAGGACAGGGATTGGAGGGTACACCTTC
TRBV4-1	NA	TRBJ1-3	once	CASSQVAGMETGNTIYF	TGCGCCAGCAGCCAAGTCGCAGGGATGGAAACTGGAAACACCATATATTTT
TRBV7-2	NA	TRBJ2-2	NA	CASSLRAGETVNTGELFF	TGTGCCAGCAGCTTAAGGGCCGGTGAGACAGTGAACACCGGGGAGCTGTTTTTT
TRBV18	NA	TRBJ1-2	NA	CASSSGRGSLYGYTF	TGTGCCAGCTCATCCGGGAGGGGGTCCCTCTATGGCTACACCTTC
TRBV11-2	NA	TRBJ1-1	many	CASSLGQNTEAFF	TGTGCCAGCAGCTTGGGACAGAACACTGAAGCTTTCTTT
TRBV4-2	NA	TRBJ1-2	NA	CASSQVFASEYGYTF	TGTGCCAGCAGCCAAGTTTTTGCATCCGAGTATGGCTACACCTTC
TRBV6-2/TRBV6-3	TRBD2	TRBJ2-7	once	CASSTLAGDEQYF	TGTGCCAGCAGTACACTAGCGGGAGACGAGCAGTACTTC
TRBV6-6	TRBD1	TRBJ1-1	NA	CASTSTGGTEAFF	TGTGCCAGCACCTCGACAGGGGGGACTGAAGCTTTCTTT
TRBV4-2	NA	TRBJ2-7	NA	CASSQGVAGENYEQYF	TGTGCCAGCAGCCAAGGCGTCGCAGGGGAAAACTACGAGCAGTACTTC
TRBV13	TRBD1	TRBJ1-3	NA	CASSSTGSSGNTIYF	TGTGCCAGCAGCTCGACAGGGAGCTCTGGAAACACCATATATTTT
TRBV6-5	NA	TRBJ2-1	NA	CASKEDGYNEQFF	TGTGCCAGCAAGGAGGACGGCTACAATGAGCAGTTCTTC
TRBV24-1	TRBD2	TRBJ2-5	NA	CATRSSGGVETQYF	TGTGCCACCAGGAGTTCGGGGGGAGTGGAGACCCAGTACTTC
TRBV7-9	NA	TRBJ1-5	NA	CASSLGREDQPQHF	TGTGCCAGCAGCTTAGGCAGGGAGGATCAGCCCCAGCATTTT
TRBV30	NA	TRBJ1-5	NA	CAWSGALNQPQHF	TGTGCCTGGAGTGGGGCGCTTAATCAGCCCCAGCATTTT
TRBV4-2	NA	TRBJ1-3	NA	CASSQVTALGRLSGNTIYF	TGTGCCAGCAGCCAAGTGACCGCTTTAGGGAGGCTCTCTGGAAACACCATATATTTT
TRBV18	NA	TRBJ2-2	NA	CASSPPIRSLNTGELFF	TGTGCCAGCTCACCACCGATAAGGAGTTTGAACACCGGGGAGCTGTTTTTT
TRBV6-5	NA	TRBJ2-5	NA	CASSSQVFQETQYF	TGTGCCAGCAGTAGCCAGGTGTTTCAAGAGACCCAGTACTTC
TRBV15	NA	TRBJ1-5	NA	CATSRDRGIAQPQHF	TGTGCCACCAGCAGAGATCGAGGGATCGCTCAGCCCCAGCATTTT
TRBV11-2	TRBD1	TRBJ1-1	NA	CASRGGGKKTEAFF	TGTGCCAGCAGAGGAGGGGGCAAGAAGACTGAAGCTTTCTTT
TRBV7-8	NA	TRBJ2-4	NA	CASSPSGLQNIQYF	TGTGCCAGCAGCCCGTCAGGCCTGCAAAACATTCAGTACTTC
TRBV11-3	NA	TRBJ2-5	NA	CASSRAWGVKQETQYF	TGTGCCAGCAGCCGGGCCTGGGGGGTAAAACAAGAGACCCAGTACTTC